This entry lists 32 T cell receptor beta chains sequenced from one sample in a study of read filtering for tumor transcriptome and immune sequencing. This library used roughly 430 ng RNA and molecular barcoded adaptors spanning alpha/delta and beta/gamma chains. TCRdb reanalysed the reads using MiXCR and keeps one entry per CDR3 protein. The table lists roughly 46,000 distinct CDR3 sequences, about 12% of them singletons. The sequencing sample was made of a population of CD138-negative cells sorted from bone marrow. These TCRs come from a donor aged 40 or over with multiple myeloma.

This clonotype was counted many times. DNA of the CDR3: TGCGCCAGCAGCCAAGGCGGGAGGGGACTCGCCGGGGAGCTGTTTTTT. Protein product: CASSQGGRGLAGELFF. The rearrangement links TRBV4-3 to TRBJ2-2, with 9 bases lining up with TRBD2. This CDR3 is built from 16 residues. Germline loops: CDR1 LGHNA, CDR2 YSLEER. The V segment lost 1 base and the J segment 6 bases; nucleotides outside the gene matches: 6.

This clonotype was recorded a few times. A read error is likely, as this CDR3 ends without the conserved phenylalanine or tryptophan. Because the CDR3's place on the DNA is in doubt, the DNA is left out and the CDR3 is given as listed by TCRdb. The chain carries TRBV7-9 and TRBJ2-1. The CDR3 sequence runs 12 residues, both termini included. Germline lookup yields CDR1 SEHNR and CDR2 FQNEAQ (reference sequence). The CDR3 sequence: CASSLLSDEQLY.

A few counts support this clonotype. A much larger clone lies one base from this, so it may be a read error. V is TRBV5-1 and J is TRBJ2-7, with D perhaps TRBD1 (5 bases). The CDR3 has 14 residues. Per germline, CDR1 SGHRS and CDR2 YFSETQ. V lost 3 bases and J 4 bases, leaving 14 bases between the germline ends. CDR3 nucleotide sequence: TGCGCCAGCAGCTCGGATGGTCAGGGTTACGAGCAGTACTTC. This encodes CASSSDGQGYEQYF. The complete variable domain, with remaining parts taken from reference TRBV5-1 and TRBJ2-7, reads KAGVTQTPRYLIKTRGQQVTLSCSPISGHRSVSWYQQTPGQGLQFLFEYFSETQRNKGNFPGRFSGRQFSNSRSEMNVSTLELGDSALYLCASSSDGQGYEQYFGPGTRLTVT.

This clonotype was seen many times. The chain is built from TRBV12-3 or TRBV12-4 and TRBJ1-5; D is unresolved. CDR3 length: 17 residues. Between the trimmed V and J ends, which lost 5 bases and 2 bases, there was a span of 19 bases. CDR3 sequence: CASSRSAVNSGNQPQHF. CDR3 bases: TGTGCCAGCAGTCGCTCCGCAGTCAATTCGGGCAATCAGCCCCAGCATTTT.

The table lists this clonotype with many counts. The chain carries TRBV5-1 and TRBJ2-5; 8 nucleotides agree with TRBD1. The CDR3 length is 15 residues. Germline assignment: CDR1 SGHRS and CDR2 YFSETQ. With 4 bases clipped from V and 5 bases from J, the junction kept 10 bases outside the gene matches. The CDR3: CASSPGQGEWETQYF. The DNA of the CDR3 is TGCGCCAGCAGCCCTGGACAGGGAGAATGGGAGACCCAGTACTTC.

This clonotype occurred many times. The chain is built from TRBV28 and TRBJ1-5; weak D call: TRBD1 (6 bases). The CDR3 has 16 residues. CDR1 is MDHEN and CDR2 is SYDVKM in the germline V gene. The V end was cut by 5 bases, the J end by 0 bases, with 14 bases between. The CDR3 DNA follows: TGTGCCAGCAGTCCCTGGGGGCCTTATAGCAATCAGCCCCAGCATTTT. It yields the protein CASSPWGPYSNQPQHF.

This clonotype was picked up many times. The rearrangement joins TRBV4-2 to TRBJ1-3; D is unresolved. CDR1 and CDR2 from the germline V gene are LGHNA and YNFKEQ. The CDR3 consists of 16 residues. V lost 0 bases to trimming and J lost 0 bases, with 9 bases between them. This CDR3 is CASSQEESSSGNTIYF. Written as DNA, the CDR3 is TGTGCCAGCAGCCAAGAAGAGTCATCCTCTGGAAACACCATATATTTT.

The J gene is TRBJ2-5, the V gene TRBV28; possibly TRBD1 for D (5 bases). This CDR3 comprises 14 residues. V lost 7 bases and J lost 5, with 17 bases in between. Germline V gene lookup returns CDR1 MDHEN and CDR2 SYDVKM. In DNA, the CDR3 is TGTGCCAGCAATTGGGGCCCACTTGGGGAGACCCAGTACTTC. It is translated as CASNWGPLGETQYF.

There are many counts of this clonotype. This chain connects TRBV30 to TRBJ1-1, with D unresolved. The germline V gene has CDR1 GTSNPN and CDR2 SVGIG (reference sequence). The CDR3 is 12 residues long. The V gene lost 3 bases and the J gene lost 4 bases, with 9 bases spanning the gap. CDR3 nucleotide sequence: TGTGCCTGGAGCCAAGCGAGCACTGAAGCTTTCTTT. Amino acid sequence: CAWSQASTEAFF.

This clonotype has at least ten counts. V is TRBV12-3 or TRBV12-4 and J is TRBJ1-6, with D hard to call. The CDR3 is 14 amino acids. The ends were cut back, 5 bases at V and 11 bases at J, with 16 bases in the middle. This chain's CDR3 is CASSNGFNSPPLHF. The CDR3 DNA reads TGTGCCAGCAGTAACGGATTCAATTCCCCACCCCTCCACTTT.

This clonotype was detected ten times or more. The chain has TRBV6-1 and TRBJ1-3, with D possibly TRBD1 on 6 matching bases. There are 16 residues in the CDR3. Trimming stripped 0 bases from V and 0 bases from J, with 9 bases between. The germline gives CDR1 MNHNS, CDR2 SASEGT. Written as DNA, the CDR3 is TGTGCCAGCAGTGAAGCTTTGACAGGCTCTGGAAACACCATATATTTT. Amino acid sequence: CASSEALTGSGNTIYF.

Ten or more counts support this clonotype. This chain connects TRBV2 to TRBJ2-7; D call uncertain. Trimming removed 4 bases from V and 7 bases from J, with 8 bases in between. This CDR3 comprises 11 residues. Germline CDR1 reads SNHLY; CDR2 reads FYNNEI. CDR3 DNA sequence: TGTGCCAGCAGTGTGATATTAGAGCAGTACTTC. Its translation: CASSVILEQYF.

Details on this clonotype: An end of the junction does not agree with germline; a read error may underlie this. The chain recombines TRBV6-2 or TRBV6-3 with TRBJ2-1; TRBD2 agrees at 12 bases. CDR3 length: 15 amino acids. Looked up from germline, CDR1 is MNHEY and CDR2 is SVGEGT. CDR3 in DNA: TGTGCCAGCAGTACGACTAGCGGGAGCTACAGTGAGCAGTTCTTC. Translation: CASSTTSGSYSEQFF.

Concerning this clonotype: This sequence may be a read error, since a much larger clone differs from it by one base. This rearrangement joins TRBV7-3 to TRBJ1-4; no reliable D call. CDR1 and CDR2 from the germline V gene are SGHTA and FQGTGA. The CDR3 is made up of 13 amino acids. CDR3 protein: CASSSQIGSTRYF. The CDR3 nucleotides are TGTGCCAGCAGTTCGCAAATAGGTAGTACGCGGTATTTT.

This clonotype was detected many times. CDR3 loop: CATLAGVHEQFF. In nucleotides, the CDR3 is TGTGCCACCCTGGCGGGAGTCCATGAGCAGTTCTTC. V is TRBV6-2 or TRBV6-3 and J is TRBJ2-1; 7 nucleotides align to TRBD2. V dropped 10 bases and J dropped 8; count of bases not matched to a gene: 8. The CDR3 has 12 residues. Germline assignment: CDR1 MNHEY and CDR2 SVGEGT.

This clonotype was seen many times. The rearrangement uses TRBV7-6 and TRBJ2-6, with D perhaps matching TRBD2 (6 bases). V was shortened by 2 bases and J by 11 bases, with 22 bases between the two germline ends. The CDR3 has 17 residues. Germline V gene sequence: CDR1 SGHVS, CDR2 FNYEAQ. The CDR3 loop is CASSLPVLPGVPYVLTF. CDR3 coding DNA: TGTGCCAGCAGCTTACCCGTCTTGCCGGGAGTACCCTACGTCCTGACTTTC. Complete variable domain (other parts from reference TRBV7-6 and TRBJ2-6): GAGVSQSPRYKVTKRGQDVALRCDPISGHVSLYWYRQALGQGPEFLTYFNYEAQQDKSGLPNDRFSAERPEGSISTLTIQRTEQRDSAMYRCASSLPVLPGVPYVLTFGAGSRLTVL.

This clonotype was detected ten times or more. This sequence joins TRBV6-6 and TRBJ1-3, with D perhaps matching TRBD1 (5 bases). The germline V gene encodes CDR1 MNHNY and CDR2 SVGAGI (reference sequence). Trimming removed 1 base at V and 0 bases at J, with 7 bases between. The CDR3 sequence is 15 residues long. The CDR3 DNA is TGTGCCAGCAGTTACTATCAGGGCTCTGGAAACACCATATATTTT. Protein product: CASSYYQGSGNTIYF.

A word on this clonotype: A read error is the likely source, as a far larger clone sits one nucleotide away. The V gene is TRBV6-5, the J gene TRBJ2-7; possible D gene TRBD1, 6 bases. This CDR3 comprises 16 residues. Trimming cost V 8 bases and J 6 bases, with 26 bases left between them. Germline V gene lookup returns CDR1 MNHEY and CDR2 SVGAGI. The CDR3 reads CASGDPGTSAQGEQYF. CDR3 DNA: TGTGCCAGCGGAGACCCCGGGACATCGGCCCAGGGCGAGCAGTACTTC.

This clonotype was recorded at least ten times. The CDR3 loop reads CAISELGQGTQPQHF. CDR3 in DNA: TGTGCCATCAGTGAGTTGGGGCAGGGGACTCAGCCCCAGCATTTT. This chain uses TRBV10-3 with TRBJ1-5, with D maybe TRBD1 (6 bases). CDR1 is ENHRY, CDR2 SYGVKD, per germline. Trimming left V 1 base short and J 6 bases short, with 13 bases between. This CDR3 is 15 amino acids long.

The genes are TRBV5-1 and TRBJ2-2; 9 bases line up with TRBD1. The V gene end was trimmed by 0 bases and the J gene end by 7 bases; junction bases not matched to a gene: 16. This CDR3 is 19 amino acids long. Germline V gene data show CDR1 as SGHRS and CDR2 as YFSETQ. CDR3 bases: TGCGCCAGCAGCTTGGTAGGACAGGGGCCCTGGGTAATCGGCGGGGAGCTGTTTTTT. Protein sequence: CASSLVGQGPWVIGGELFF.

A note on this clonotype: A much more abundant neighbour one base away suggests this may be a read error. The chain joins TRBV7-9 to TRBJ2-1, with 11 positions matching TRBD2. CDR1 is SEHNR, CDR2 FQNEAQ, per germline (reference sequence). This CDR3 has 15 residues. The CDR3 loop is CASSLTLAGENGQFF. For the CDR3, the DNA is TGTGCCAGCAGCTTAACACTAGCGGGAGAGAATGGGCAGTTCTTC. The whole variable domain, filled in from reference TRBV7-9 and TRBJ2-1, reads DTGVSQNPRHKITKRGQNVTFRCDPISEHNRLYWYRQTLGQGPEFLTYFQNEAQLEKSRLLSDRFSAERPKGSFSTLEIQRTEQGDSAMYLCASSLTLAGENGQFFGPGTRLTVL.

This clonotype was counted at least ten times. The V and J genes are TRBV18 and TRBJ2-7, with D possibly being TRBD1 (6 bases). CDR1 and CDR2 from the germline V gene are KGHSH and LQKENI. The CDR3 sequence is 14 residues long. V was pared by 4 bases and J by 1 base, with 11 bases between. Here the CDR3 reads CASSRPGQSYEQYF. The CDR3 DNA reads TGTGCCAGCTCACGCCCCGGACAGTCCTACGAGCAGTACTTC.

The sample holds many counts of this clonotype. The J gene is TRBJ2-3, the V gene TRBV15, with TRBD2 matching over 11 bases. Germline CDR1 LNHNV, CDR2 YYDKDF (reference sequence). This CDR3 spans 18 amino acids. V was pared by 0 bases and J by 2 bases, with 7 bases of the junction left unmatched. CDR3 amino acids: CATSRDTLAGAPTDTQYF. The CDR3 bases are TGTGCCACCAGCAGAGATACACTAGCGGGAGCCCCCACAGATACGCAGTATTTT.

In this sample, this clonotype turned up many times. V is TRBV24-1 and J is TRBJ2-2, with 7 bases identical to TRBD2. The CDR3 consists of 14 residues. CDR1 is KGHDR, CDR2 SFDVKD, per germline. J gave up 1 base and V 7 bases, and 2 bases lay outside the gene matches. The CDR3 nucleotides are TGTGCCACCAGGCCTAGCGGGAACACCGGGGAGCTGTTTTTT. Its translation: CATRPSGNTGELFF.

This clonotype was found many times. The chain recombines TRBV2 with TRBJ1-1, with D possibly matching TRBD1 (6 bases). Germline CDR1 and CDR2: SNHLY and FYNNEI. The CDR3 extends over 14 amino acids. Between the trimmed V and J ends, which lost 5 bases and 4 bases, there was a span of 14 bases. The CDR3 loop is CASSQQGSSTEAFF. The CDR3 coding sequence is TGTGCCAGCAGTCAACAGGGCAGTAGCACTGAAGCTTTCTTT.

Regarding this clonotype: The CDR3 does not close with the conserved phenylalanine or tryptophan, likely indicating a read error. This chain links TRBV7-9 with TRBJ2-1, with 13 bases fitting TRBD2. Germline V gene lookup returns CDR1 SEHNR and CDR2 FQNEAQ (reference sequence). The CDR3 spans 17 residues. The CDR3 reads CASSLGTSGNSYKEQFL. The DNA for the CDR3 is TGTGCCAGCAGCCTTGGGACTAGCGGGAACTCCTACAAGGAGCAGTTCTTA.

This chain links TRBV7-2 with TRBJ2-3; 7 positions agree with TRBD2. The CDR3 extends over 16 amino acids. V shed 2 bases, J shed 8 bases, and the junction held 13 bases outside the gene matches. Germline lookup yields CDR1 SGHTA and CDR2 FQGNSA. The DNA of the CDR3 is TGTGCCAGCAGCTTATCCAGGACTAGTAATGTGGGTACGCAGTATTTT. Translated: CASSLSRTSNVGTQYF.

As for this clonotype: Just one base apart from a much larger clone, this may be a read error. This chain connects TRBV9 to TRBJ2-2, with D tentatively TRBD1 (6 bases). V was trimmed by 0 bases and J by 7 bases, leaving 13 bases between them. Germline CDR1 reads SGDLS; CDR2 reads YYNGEE. The CDR3 has 15 residues. The CDR3: CASSVGGLGHGELFF. In DNA form, the CDR3 reads TGTGCCAGCAGCGTAGGTGGTTTGGGACACGGGGAGCTGTTTTTT. The full variable domain, with the rest looked up from reference TRBV9 and TRBJ2-2, is DSGVTQTPKHLITATGQRVTLRCSPRSGDLSVYWYQQSLDQGLQFLIQYYNGEERAKGNILERFSAQQFPDLHSELNLSSLELGDSALYFCASSVGGLGHGELFFGEGSRLTVL.

In this sample, this clonotype turned up many times. The gene calls are TRBV9 and TRBJ1-1; the D is unclear. There are 13 residues in the CDR3. Germline assignment: CDR1 SGDLS and CDR2 YYNGEE. Trimming stripped 5 bases from V and 3 bases from J, with 11 bases between. CDR3 in DNA: TGTGCCAGCAGTCTGGACGGGGACACTGAAGCTTTCTTT. It is translated as CASSLDGDTEAFF.

This clonotype is deemed medium-sized. The chain carries TRBV6-5 and TRBJ2-1; D not certain. The ends were cut back, 2 bases at V and 7 bases at J, with 6 bases in the middle. The CDR3 covers 12 residues. Germline CDR1 is MNHEY and CDR2 is SVGAGI. CDR3 in DNA: TGTGCCAGCAGTTACCCTTTGAATGAGCAGTTCTTC. As protein: CASSYPLNEQFF.

This clonotype was seen at least ten times. The chain links TRBV14 to TRBJ1-1, with D tentatively TRBD1 (5 bases). Trimming removed 0 bases from V and 6 bases from J, with 14 bases in between. From germline, CDR1 is SGHDN and CDR2 FVKESK. The CDR3 is 15 residues long. The CDR3 bases are TGTGCCAGCAGCCAAGATCGGGGTGGGGCCTCTGAAGCTTTCTTT. Protein sequence: CASSQDRGGASEAFF.

This clonotype was picked up many times. The V call is TRBV11-2, the J call TRBJ2-3, with 7 bases fitting TRBD2. Looked up from germline, CDR1 is SGHAT and CDR2 is FQNNGV. CDR3 length equals 15 residues. Germline trimming cut 5 bases from V and 5 bases from J; bases unmatched to any gene: 10. CDR3 amino acids: CASSPGLRGRDTQYF. The DNA of the CDR3 is TGTGCCAGCAGCCCGGGACTACGGGGCCGAGATACGCAGTATTTT.